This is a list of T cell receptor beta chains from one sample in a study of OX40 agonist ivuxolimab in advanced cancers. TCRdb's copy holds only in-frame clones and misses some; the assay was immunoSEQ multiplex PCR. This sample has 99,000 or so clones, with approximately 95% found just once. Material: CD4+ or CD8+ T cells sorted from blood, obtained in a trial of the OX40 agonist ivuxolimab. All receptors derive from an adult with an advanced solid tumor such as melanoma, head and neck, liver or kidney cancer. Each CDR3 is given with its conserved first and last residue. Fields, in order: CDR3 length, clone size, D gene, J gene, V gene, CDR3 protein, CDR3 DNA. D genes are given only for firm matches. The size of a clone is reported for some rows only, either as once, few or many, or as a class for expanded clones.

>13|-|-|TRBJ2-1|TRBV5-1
CASGEASYNEQFF
TGCGCCAGCGGAGAGGCGTCGTACAATGAGCAGTTCTTC
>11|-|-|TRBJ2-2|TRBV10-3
CAISGGGELFF
TGTGCCATCTCCGGGGGCGGGGAGCTGTTTTTT
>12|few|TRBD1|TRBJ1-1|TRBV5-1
CASSSTGGEAFF
TGCGCCAGCAGCTCAACAGGGGGAGAAGCTTTCTTT
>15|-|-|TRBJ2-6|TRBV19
CASSSPYSGANVLTF
TGTGCCAGTAGTTCACCCTACTCTGGGGCCAACGTCCTGACTTTC
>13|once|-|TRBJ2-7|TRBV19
CASSFGNSYEQYF
TGTGCCAGTAGTTTCGGGAACTCCTACGAGCAGTACTTC
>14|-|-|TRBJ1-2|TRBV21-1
CASSNTPLSYGYTF
TGTGCCAGCAGCAATACTCCCCTTTCCTATGGCTACACCTTC
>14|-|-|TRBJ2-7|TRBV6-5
CASSQDRLLYEQYF
TGTGCCAGCAGCCAAGACAGACTCCTTTACGAGCAGTACTTC
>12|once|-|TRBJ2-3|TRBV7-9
CASSLGTDTQYF
TGTGCCAGCAGCCTTGGAACAGATACGCAGTATTTT
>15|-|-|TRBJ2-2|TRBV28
CASRADGTLSGELFF
TGTGCCAGCAGAGCAGACGGGACCTTGTCCGGGGAGCTGTTTTTT
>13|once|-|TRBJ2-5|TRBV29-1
CSVEIRGWETQYF
TGCAGCGTTGAAATCCGGGGGTGGGAGACCCAGTACTTC
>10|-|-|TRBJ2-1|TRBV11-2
CASSPAPQFF
TGTGCCAGCAGCCCGGCCCCGCAGTTCTTC
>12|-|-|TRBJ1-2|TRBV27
CASSFGGEGYTF
TGTGCCAGCAGTTTCGGCGGGGAAGGCTACACCTTC
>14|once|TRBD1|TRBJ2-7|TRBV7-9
CASSSTRTGREQYF
TGTGCCAGCAGTTCTACCCGGACAGGGAGGGAGCAGTACTTC
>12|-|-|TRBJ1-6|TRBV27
CASSLRNSPLHF
TGTGCCAGCAGTTTGCGGAATTCACCCCTCCACTTT
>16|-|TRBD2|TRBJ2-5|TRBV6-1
CASSEALAGVLETQYF
TGTGCCAGCAGTGAGGCGTTAGCGGGAGTTCTAGAGACCCAGTACTTC
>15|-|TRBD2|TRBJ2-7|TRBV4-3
CASSQDNSGDYEQYF
TGCGCCAGCAGCCAAGATAATAGCGGGGACTACGAGCAGTACTTC
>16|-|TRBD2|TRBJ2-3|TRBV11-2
CASDERVAGLTDTQYF
TGTGCCAGCGACGAAAGGGTAGCGGGCTTAACAGATACGCAGTATTTT
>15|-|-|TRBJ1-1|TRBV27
CASSPPGVLNTEAFF
TGTGCCAGCAGTCCGCCGGGGGTCCTGAACACTGAAGCTTTCTTT
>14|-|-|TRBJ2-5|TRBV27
CASSSFYGLETQYF
TGTGCCAGCAGTAGCTTTTACGGCTTAGAGACCCAGTACTTC
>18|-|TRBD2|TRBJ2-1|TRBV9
CASSGLAGGAWHGDEQFF
TGTGCCAGCAGCGGACTAGCGGGGGGGGCCTGGCACGGGGATGAGCAGTTCTTC
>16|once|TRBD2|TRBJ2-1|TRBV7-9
CASSLAGLAGINEQFF
TGTGCCAGCAGCTTAGCGGGGCTAGCGGGCATCAATGAGCAGTTCTTC
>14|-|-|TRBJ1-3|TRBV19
CASTTGTSGNTIYF
TGTGCCAGTACCACAGGGACCTCTGGAAACACCATATATTTT
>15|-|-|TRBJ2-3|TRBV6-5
CASSYEQGPTDTQYF
TGTGCCAGCAGTTACGAACAGGGCCCCACAGATACGCAGTATTTT
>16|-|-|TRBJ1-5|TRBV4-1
CASSQEDGGGNQPQHF
TGCGCCAGCAGCCAAGAGGACGGTGGGGGCAATCAGCCCCAGCATTTT
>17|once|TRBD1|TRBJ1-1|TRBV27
CASSHRQGPRGHTEAFF
TGTGCCAGCAGTCATCGACAGGGCCCCCGCGGACACACTGAAGCTTTCTTT
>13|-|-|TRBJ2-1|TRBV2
CASSEGGFNEQFF
TGTGCCAGCAGTGAAGGAGGGTTCAATGAGCAGTTCTTC
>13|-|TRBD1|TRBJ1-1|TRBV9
CASSARTGAEAFF
TGTGCCAGCAGCGCCCGGACAGGGGCTGAAGCTTTCTTT
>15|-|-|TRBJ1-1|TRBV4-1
CASSETGMGITEAFF
TGCGCCAGCAGCGAGACCGGGATGGGGATCACTGAAGCTTTCTTT
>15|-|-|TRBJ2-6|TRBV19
CASSIIPAGPNVLTF
TGTGCCAGTAGTATAATTCCCGCTGGCCCCAACGTCCTGACTTTC
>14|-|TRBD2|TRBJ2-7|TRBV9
CASSPGTSSYEQYF
TGTGCCAGCAGCCCCGGGACTAGCTCCTACGAGCAGTACTTC
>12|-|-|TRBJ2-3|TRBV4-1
CASSHDTDTQYF
TGCGCCAGCAGCCACGATACAGATACGCAGTATTTT
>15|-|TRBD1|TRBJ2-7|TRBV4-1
CASSLLTGTTYEQYF
TGCGCCAGCAGCCTGCTGACAGGGACGACGTACGAGCAGTACTTC
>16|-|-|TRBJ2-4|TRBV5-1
CASSLRHYDGKNIQYF
TGCGCCAGCAGCTTGCGACACTACGACGGCAAAAACATTCAGTACTTC
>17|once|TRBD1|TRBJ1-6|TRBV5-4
CASSVGQGMSYNSPLHF
TGTGCCAGCAGCGTTGGACAGGGGATGTCGTATAATTCACCCCTCCACTTT
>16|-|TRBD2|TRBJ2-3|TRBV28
CASSLGLAGPTDTQYF
TGTGCCAGCAGTTTGGGGCTAGCGGGACCCACAGATACGCAGTATTTT
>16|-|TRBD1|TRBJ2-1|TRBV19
CASSILEGALYNEQFF
TGTGCCAGTAGTATACTAGAGGGGGCTCTATACAATGAGCAGTTCTTC
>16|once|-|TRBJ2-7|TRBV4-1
CASSQDRSGSSYEQYF
TGCGCCAGCAGCCAAGATCGGTCGGGCTCCTCCTACGAGCAGTACTTC
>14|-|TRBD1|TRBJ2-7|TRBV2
CASNPGQRSYEQYF
TGTGCCAGTAATCCGGGACAGAGGTCCTACGAGCAGTACTTC
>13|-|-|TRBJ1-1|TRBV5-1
CASSLGFNTEAFF
TGCGCCAGCAGCTTAGGTTTTAACACTGAAGCTTTCTTT
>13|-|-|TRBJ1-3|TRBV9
CASSGNSGNTIYF
TGTGCCAGCAGCGGGAACTCTGGAAACACCATATATTTT
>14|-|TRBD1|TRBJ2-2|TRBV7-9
CASSWDRNTGELFF
TGTGCCAGCAGCTGGGACAGGAACACCGGGGAGCTGTTTTTT
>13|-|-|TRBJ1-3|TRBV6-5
CASSSPSGNTIYF
TGTGCCAGCAGTTCCCCCTCTGGAAACACCATATATTTT
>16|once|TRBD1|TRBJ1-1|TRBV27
CASSLSLGTGGTEAFF
TGTGCCAGCAGTTTATCCCTCGGGACAGGGGGGACTGAAGCTTTCTTT
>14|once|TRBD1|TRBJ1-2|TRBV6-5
CASSYSSAGGGYTF
TGTGCCAGCAGTTACTCGTCTGCAGGGGGCGGCTACACCTTC
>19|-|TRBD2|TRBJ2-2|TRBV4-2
CASSQVMLAGAQNTGELFF
TGTGCCAGCAGCCAAGTGATGCTAGCGGGGGCCCAAAACACCGGGGAGCTGTTTTTT
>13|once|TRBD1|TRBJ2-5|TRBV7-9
CASRGRTGETQYF
TGTGCCAGCAGGGGGCGGACAGGGGAGACCCAGTACTTC
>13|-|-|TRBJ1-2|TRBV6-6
CASSYSSVSGYTF
TGTGCCAGCAGTTACTCGAGCGTCAGTGGCTACACCTTC
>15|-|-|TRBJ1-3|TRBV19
CASSTHMSSGNTIYF
TGTGCCAGTAGTACTCATATGAGCTCTGGAAACACCATATATTTT
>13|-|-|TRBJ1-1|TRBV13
CASLRLEATEAFF
TGTGCCAGCTTGAGGTTGGAGGCGACTGAAGCTTTCTTT
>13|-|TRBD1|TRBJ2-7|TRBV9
CASSAGQGDEQYF
TGTGCCAGCAGCGCGGGACAGGGAGACGAGCAGTACTTC
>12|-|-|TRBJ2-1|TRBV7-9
CASSILAEEQFF
TGTGCCAGCAGCATCTTAGCGGAAGAGCAGTTCTTC
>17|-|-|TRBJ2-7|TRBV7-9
CASSLDPPGRGAYEQYF
TGTGCCAGCAGCTTAGACCCCCCGGGGAGGGGGGCCTACGAGCAGTACTTC
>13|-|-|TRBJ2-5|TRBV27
CASSLSVQETQYF
TGTGCCAGCAGTTTATCTGTGCAAGAGACCCAGTACTTC
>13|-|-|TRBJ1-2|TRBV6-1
CASSEQDYYGYTF
TGTGCCAGCAGTGAACAGGATTACTATGGCTACACCTTC
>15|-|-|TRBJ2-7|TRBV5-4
CASSPSPGGSYEQYF
TGTGCCAGCAGCCCCTCCCCCGGAGGGTCCTACGAGCAGTACTTC
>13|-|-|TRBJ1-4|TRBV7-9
CASSPWGKEKLFF
TGTGCCAGCAGCCCATGGGGAAAAGAAAAACTGTTTTTT
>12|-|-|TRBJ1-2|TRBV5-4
CASSPGGSGYTF
TGTGCCAGCAGCCCGGGGGGGAGTGGCTACACCTTC
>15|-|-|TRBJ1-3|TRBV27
CASSLAGVPGNTIYF
TGTGCCAGCAGTTTGGCAGGGGTTCCCGGAAACACCATATATTTT
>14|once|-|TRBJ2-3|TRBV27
CASSLGDVVDTQYF
TGTGCCAGCAGTTTGGGGGATGTCGTGGATACGCAGTATTTT
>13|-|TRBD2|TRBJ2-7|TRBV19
CASSVGLAREQYF
TGTGCCAGTAGCGTCGGACTAGCGCGCGAGCAGTACTTC